Included here is one T cell receptor (beta chain) sequence, with context. Its specificity is unknown. This sample was included in a study of CXCR3-negative and CXCR3-positive naive CD8 T cells. Overall study context: Total TRB output reached 130 million or so reads, about 1.5 +/- 0.3 million per library. The study's findings and limits: Memory cells differed in TRBV-TRBJ usage, but naive CXCR3-negative and CXCR3-positive cells had similar usage. In both naive subsets diversity was comparably high, whereas memory CD8+ cells showed much lower diversity. No difference in surface CD5 was seen between naive subsets, and TCR strength was inferred from TRB CDR3 properties.

This CDR3 is 14 amino acids long. Germline V gives CDR1 MDHEN, CDR2 SYDVKM. Through 5' RACE with UMI labels, the TRB cDNA libraries were prepared. One entry per CDR3 protein, without DNA, is what TCRdb gives after re-calling the 5' RACE reads. The clone table shows 55,000 to 70,000 distinct CDR3 sequences, with the ten largest holding roughly a quarter. The chain joins TRBV28 to TRBJ2-7. This receptor was taken from a human donor in good health. Some clones in this sample may be carry-over from other donors' samples. The sample consisted of memory CD8+ T cells from blood. The CDR3 sequence: CASSLAGSTYEQYF.